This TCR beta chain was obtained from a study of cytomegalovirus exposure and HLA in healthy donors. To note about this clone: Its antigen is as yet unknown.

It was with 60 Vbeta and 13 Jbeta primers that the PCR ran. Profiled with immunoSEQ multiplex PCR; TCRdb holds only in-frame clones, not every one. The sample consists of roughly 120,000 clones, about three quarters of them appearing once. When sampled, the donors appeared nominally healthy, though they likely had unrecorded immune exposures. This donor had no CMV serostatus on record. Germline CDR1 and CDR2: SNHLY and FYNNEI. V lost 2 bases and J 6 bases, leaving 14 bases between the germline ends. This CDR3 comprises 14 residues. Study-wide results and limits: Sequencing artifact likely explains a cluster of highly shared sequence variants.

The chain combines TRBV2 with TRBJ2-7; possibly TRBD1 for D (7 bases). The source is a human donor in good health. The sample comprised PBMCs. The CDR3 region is CASSERAGGSEQYF. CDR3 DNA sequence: TGTGCCAGCAGTGAACGGGCAGGGGGGAGCGAGCAGTACTTC.